A single sample gave rise to the 30 T cell receptor beta chains below, sequenced in a study of blood T cell repertoires in COVID-19. Clones were sequenced by immunoSEQ multiplex PCR, and TCRdb holds only the in-frame ones, with some missing. Here the sample spans roughly 200,000 clones, roughly 84% being singletons. Sequenced sample: peripheral blood. The source is a woman between 40 and 50 years old with COVID-19, enrolled during active disease.

This chain connects TRBV10-3 to TRBJ1-6; D is unresolved. Germline V gives CDR1 ENHRY, CDR2 SYGVKD. The CDR3 extends over 14 amino acids. V was pared by 5 bases and J by 7 bases, with 12 bases between. The CDR3 spells CAISLSTQNSPLHF. CDR3 nucleotide sequence: TGTGCCATCAGTCTCTCAACGCAGAATTCACCCCTCCACTTT.

This chain joins TRBV2 and TRBJ1-1; no definite D call. Trimming left V 4 bases short and J 1 base short, with 7 bases between. Germline V gene lookup returns CDR1 SNHLY and CDR2 FYNNEI. CDR3 length: 13 residues. This chain's CDR3 is CASSAYENTEAFF. CDR3 coding DNA: TGTGCCAGCAGTGCCTACGAGAACACTGAAGCTTTCTTT.

The chain carries TRBV6-1 and TRBJ1-2; D unresolved. The CDR3 runs 16 residues. CDR1 and CDR2 (germline): MNHNS, SASEGT. V was shortened by 2 bases and J by 5 bases, with 18 bases between the two germline ends. The DNA for the CDR3 is TGTGCCAGCAGTGAAAGCCGGCAGGCCCTACCTTATGGCTACACCTTC. It translates to CASSESRQALPYGYTF.

The chain combines TRBV6-5 with TRBJ1-1; D not certain. Germline CDR1 is MNHEY and CDR2 is SVGAGI. This CDR3 region has 12 residues. V shed 6 bases and J shed 4 bases, with 9 bases lying between them. The CDR3 DNA is TGTGCCAGCAGACAGTTCATCACTGAAGCTTTCTTT. Amino acid sequence: CASRQFITEAFF.

The gene calls are TRBV25-1 and TRBJ1-1; D gene unclear. The V and J ends lost 4 bases and 7 bases respectively, with 16 bases between them. Germline values: CDR1 MGHDK, CDR2 SYGVNS. This CDR3 comprises 14 residues. The CDR3 DNA reads as TGTGCCAGCAGTGGCCTTGGGCCCATCGATGAAGCTTTCTTT. Translated: CASSGLGPIDEAFF. The full variable domain, rest sourced from reference TRBV25-1 and TRBJ1-1, is EADIYQTPRYLVIGTGKKITLECSQTMGHDKMYWYQQDPGMELHLIHYSYGVNSTEKGDLSSESTVSRIRTEHFPLTLESARPSHTSQYLCASSGLGPIDEAFFGQGTRLTVV.

In regard to this clone: The same CDR3 arises from other DNA sequences in this sample as well. DNA for the CDR3: TGTGCCAGCAGTCGGGACACTGAAGCTTTCTTT. Encoded protein: CASSRDTEAFF. The rearrangement links TRBV6-5 to TRBJ1-1; no clear D. Trimming stripped 5 bases from V and 3 bases from J, with 4 bases between. The CDR3 spans 11 residues. The germline V gene encodes CDR1 MNHEY and CDR2 SVGAGI.

V is TRBV19 and J is TRBJ1-2; D remains ambiguous. Trimming cost V 8 bases and J 0 bases, with 22 bases left between them. Germline loops: CDR1 LNHDA, CDR2 SQIVND (reference sequence). The CDR3 covers 17 residues. CDR3 sequence (DNA): TGTGCCAGTCAGGCGGGGTCAGGCGGTGGACCTAACTATGGCTACACCTTC. It encodes CASQAGSGGGPNYGYTF.

The chain recombines TRBV9 with TRBJ1-2; TRBD1 matches at 7 bases. After removal of 4 bases from V and 9 bases from J, the junction contained 9 bases not matched to a gene. The CDR3 extends over 13 amino acids. Germline V lookup: CDR1 SGDLS, CDR2 YYNGEE. CDR3 DNA: TGTGCCAGCAGCCCCGACAGGGCTGTGCGCTACACCTTC. Amino acids: CASSPDRAVRYTF. Complete variable domain (other parts from reference TRBV9 and TRBJ1-2): DSGVTQTPKHLITATGQRVTLRCSPRSGDLSVYWYQQSLDQGLQFLIQYYNGEERAKGNILERFSAQQFPDLHSELNLSSLELGDSALYFCASSPDRAVRYTFGSGTRLTVV.

In the case of this clone: Other DNA sequences in this specimen translate into the identical CDR3. The chain uses TRBV27 and TRBJ2-7; 9 bases are a match to TRBD1. Germline V gene data show CDR1 as MNHEY and CDR2 as SMNVEV (reference sequence). J gave up 0 bases and V 3 bases, and 3 bases lay outside the gene matches. This CDR3 region has 15 residues. Written as DNA, the CDR3 is TGTGCCAGCAGTTTCCCGGGACAGGGCTCCTACGAGCAGTACTTC. It yields the protein CASSFPGQGSYEQYF.

V is TRBV28 and J is TRBJ1-5, with unresolved D. The CDR3 has 11 amino acids. Germline CDR1 reads MDHEN; CDR2 reads SYDVKM. Trimming cost V 4 bases and J 9 bases, with 7 bases left between them. The CDR3 is CASSYSGPQHF. Here the CDR3 DNA reads TGTGCCAGCAGTTATAGTGGGCCCCAGCATTTT. Using reference TRBV28 and TRBJ1-5 for the parts outside the CDR3, the full variable domain is DVKVTQSSRYLVKRTGEKVFLECVQDMDHENMFWYRQDPGLGLRLIYFSYDVKMKEKGDIPEGYSVSREKKERFSLILESASTNQTSMYLCASSYSGPQHFGDGTRLSIL.

The chain carries TRBV7-2 and TRBJ1-1, with 7 bases identical to TRBD1. The CDR3 sequence is 14 residues long. V lost 3 bases to trimming and J lost 6 bases; unmatched junction nucleotides: 7. Germline CDR1 is SGHTA and CDR2 is FQGNSA. The CDR3 protein is CASSFTGVGAEAFF. CDR3 nucleotide sequence: TGTGCCAGCAGCTTTACAGGGGTTGGTGCTGAAGCTTTCTTT.

The CDR3 spells CASSQDEASSYNEQFF. CDR3 bases: TGCGCCAGCAGCCAAGATGAGGCCAGCTCCTACAATGAGCAGTTCTTC. This chain connects TRBV4-1 to TRBJ2-1; D remains unclear. Per the germline V gene, CDR1 is MGHRA and CDR2 is YSYEKL. The CDR3 has 16 residues. Deletions cut 0 bases from V and 0 bases from J, with 9 bases between.

Points on this clone: The limits of the CDR3 on the DNA are not certain, so only TCRdb's listed CDR3 is given. The V gene is TRBV27, the J gene TRBJ2-5; TRBD2 reflects the table's D call only, with no check against the DNA. Germline V gene sequence: CDR1 MNHEY, CDR2 SMNVEV (reference sequence). The CDR3 length equals 17 residues, ends included. CDR3 amino acids: CASSLLGMGLAGETQYF.

The CDR3 protein is CASNPEWRAYGYTF. CDR3 coding DNA: TGTGCCAGCAATCCCGAGTGGAGAGCCTATGGCTACACCTTC. This sequence joins TRBV6-5 and TRBJ1-2, with D hard to call. The CDR3 spans 14 residues. Trimming took 7 bases from V and 4 from J, leaving 16 bases between them. Germline V CDR1 and CDR2: MNHEY, SVGAGI.

The chain recombines TRBV5-1 with TRBJ2-7; D might be TRBD1 (6 bases). This CDR3 has 14 amino acids. CDR1 and CDR2 from the germline V gene are SGHRS and YFSETQ. Trimming took 2 bases from V and 3 from J, leaving 12 bases between them. CDR3 loop: CASSLKGVSYEQYF. The CDR3 bases are TGCGCCAGCAGCTTAAAGGGGGTAAGCTACGAGCAGTACTTC.

This clone was found a few times. The chain carries TRBV28 and TRBJ1-1; 10 bases are a match to TRBD1. The CDR3 is 14 residues long. Germline V gene data show CDR1 as MDHEN and CDR2 as SYDVKM. V trimming: 6 bases; J trimming: 5 bases; junction bases outside the gene matches: 6. In nucleotides, the CDR3 is TGTGCCAGCAGGGACAGGGGGGGGAGAACTGAAGCTTTCTTT. As protein: CASRDRGGRTEAFF. Together with reference TRBV28 and TRBJ1-1, the CDR3 gives the full variable domain: DVKVTQSSRYLVKRTGEKVFLECVQDMDHENMFWYRQDPGLGLRLIYFSYDVKMKEKGDIPEGYSVSREKKERFSLILESASTNQTSMYLCASRDRGGRTEAFFGQGTRLTVV.

The chain combines TRBV19 with TRBJ1-1; 12 positions match TRBD1. The junction had 3 bases not matched to a gene; V was cut back by 5 bases and J by 5 bases. Germline V gives CDR1 LNHDA, CDR2 SQIVND (reference sequence). The CDR3 is made up of 14 amino acids. CDR3 region: CASSVGQGATEAFF. The CDR3 coding sequence is TGTGCCAGTAGTGTGGGACAGGGGGCAACTGAAGCTTTCTTT.

The chain carries TRBV6-5 and TRBJ1-5; tentative D call: TRBD1 (6 bases). There are 13 residues in the CDR3. Germline loops: CDR1 MNHEY, CDR2 SVGAGI. Deletions cut 8 bases from V and 6 bases from J, with 14 bases between. The CDR3 reads CASWREGGQPQHF. The CDR3 DNA reads TGTGCCAGCTGGAGGGAGGGGGGTCAGCCCCAGCATTTT.

This rearrangement joins TRBV6-5 to TRBJ2-3; tentatively, D is TRBD2 (6 bases). The CDR3 contains 16 residues. V dropped 2 bases and J dropped 3 bases, with 15 bases sitting between them. The germline gives CDR1 MNHEY, CDR2 SVGAGI. CDR3 in amino acids: CASSYGRSGKTDTQYF. Here the CDR3 DNA reads TGTGCCAGCAGTTACGGGAGGTCAGGGAAAACAGATACGCAGTATTTT.

The gene calls are TRBV25-1 and TRBJ2-7, with 9 bases lining up with TRBD1. Germline trimming cut 5 bases from V and 9 bases from J; bases unmatched to any gene: 11. Germline lookup yields CDR1 MGHDK and CDR2 SYGVNS. This CDR3 comprises 14 residues. DNA for the CDR3: TGTGCCAGCAGTCTCTCCGGGACAGGGACGGGGCAGTACTTC. It specifies CASSLSGTGTGQYF.

The CDR3 reads CASSLGSGLAGGREQFF. The CDR3 region has the DNA TGTGCCAGCAGCTTAGGGTCGGGACTAGCGGGAGGGCGTGAGCAGTTCTTC. The chain recombines TRBV7-3 with TRBJ2-1; 16 nucleotides agree with TRBD2. The CDR3 is made up of 17 amino acids. CDR1 is SGHTA, CDR2 FQGTGA, per germline. Trimming removed 2 bases from V and 9 bases from J; junction bases left unmatched: 7.

The chain recombines TRBV5-4 with TRBJ2-5, with 7 bases aligning to TRBD1. Germline V gives CDR1 SGHNT, CDR2 YYREEE (reference sequence). With V trimmed by 2 bases and J by 1 base, 2 bases remained unmatched. The CDR3 covers 14 residues. The DNA for the CDR3 is TGTGCCAGCAGCTTAACAGGGGTCCAAGAGACCCAGTACTTC. This encodes CASSLTGVQETQYF. The full variable domain, completed using reference TRBV5-4 and TRBJ2-5, is ETGVTQSPTHLIKTRGQQVTLRCSSQSGHNTVSWYQQALGQGPQFIFQYYREEENGRGNFPPRFSGLQFPNYSSELNVNALELDDSALYLCASSLTGVQETQYFGPGTRLLVL.

The rearrangement joins TRBV6-5 to TRBJ1-6; TRBD1 matches 8 bases. CDR1 is MNHEY, CDR2 SVGAGI, per germline. The J segment lost 5 bases and the V segment lost 8 bases, leaving 5 bases of the junction unmatched. The CDR3 sequence is 14 residues long. The CDR3 reads CASRLGQDNSPLHF. The CDR3 bases are TGTGCCAGCCGGTTGGGACAGGATAATTCACCCCTCCACTTT.

The V gene is TRBV7-9, the J gene TRBJ1-3, with D hard to call. The CDR3 consists of 15 residues. Germline V gene data show CDR1 as SEHNR and CDR2 as FQNEAQ (reference sequence). V was shortened by 6 bases and J by 4 bases, with 16 bases between the two germline ends. The CDR3 DNA follows: TGTGCCAGCAGTCCAAAGGAGCCGGCAGGAAACACCATATATTTT. This encodes CASSPKEPAGNTIYF.

The chain joins TRBV7-6 to TRBJ1-3, with a weak D call TRBD1 (6 bases). CDR3 length equals 16 residues. Per germline, CDR1 SGHVS and CDR2 FNYEAQ. The V gene lost 6 bases and the J gene lost 0 bases, with 15 bases spanning the gap. CDR3 in amino acids: CASSSGHLSSGNTIYF. The CDR3 region has the DNA TGTGCCAGCAGTTCGGGACACCTGAGCTCTGGAAACACCATATATTTT.

This clone appeared many times. The chain combines TRBV7-9 with TRBJ2-3; weak D call: TRBD2 (6 bases). CDR1 is SEHNR, CDR2 FQNEAQ, per germline (reference sequence). CDR3 length equals 15 residues. Deletions cut 1 base from V and 3 bases from J, with 11 bases between. CDR3: CASSLEAGLTDTQYF. CDR3 in DNA: TGTGCCAGCAGCTTAGAGGCGGGATTAACAGATACGCAGTATTTT. Supplemented by reference TRBV7-9 and TRBJ2-3, the full variable domain reads DTGVSQNPRHKITKRGQNVTFRCDPISEHNRLYWYRQTLGQGPEFLTYFQNEAQLEKSRLLSDRFSAERPKGSFSTLEIQRTEQGDSAMYLCASSLEAGLTDTQYFGPGTRLTVL.

The chain recombines TRBV5-6 with TRBJ2-3, with D hard to call. The CDR3 sequence is 14 residues long. V was cut by 5 bases and J by 2 bases, with 12 bases left in between. Germline assignment: CDR1 SGHDT and CDR2 YYEEEE. The CDR3: CASRTFGPTDTQYF. CDR3 nucleotides: TGTGCCAGCAGAACCTTTGGGCCCACAGATACGCAGTATTTT.

The chain links TRBV5-8 to TRBJ1-2; 8 bases agree with TRBD1. Trimming cost V 4 bases and J 2 bases; bases outside gene matches: 10. The CDR3 is made up of 16 amino acids. Per germline, CDR1 SGHTS and CDR2 YDEGEE. The chain's CDR3 is CASSPYGSGGNYGYTF. In nucleotides, the CDR3 is TGTGCCAGCAGCCCCTATGGCTCAGGGGGCAACTATGGCTACACCTTC.

The V gene is TRBV6-5, the J gene TRBJ2-7; 7 bases are shared with TRBD1. The germline V gene encodes CDR1 MNHEY and CDR2 SVGAGI. The CDR3 loop spans 14 amino acids. V lost 5 bases, J lost 2 bases, and 6 bases stayed unmatched. The CDR3 bases are TGTGCCAGCAGTCGACCGGGACAGACCTACGAGCAGTACTTC. The encoded protein is CASSRPGQTYEQYF.

V usage is TRBV7-9 and J usage is TRBJ1-4; the D gene is possibly TRBD1 (5 bases). This CDR3 has 14 amino acids. Per the germline V gene, CDR1 is SEHNR and CDR2 is FQNEAQ (reference sequence). The germline V and J ends were trimmed by 3 bases and 3 bases, with 8 bases remaining between them. CDR3 protein: CASSFEGANEKLFF. In nucleotides, the CDR3 is TGTGCCAGCAGCTTCGAAGGGGCTAATGAAAAACTGTTTTTT.